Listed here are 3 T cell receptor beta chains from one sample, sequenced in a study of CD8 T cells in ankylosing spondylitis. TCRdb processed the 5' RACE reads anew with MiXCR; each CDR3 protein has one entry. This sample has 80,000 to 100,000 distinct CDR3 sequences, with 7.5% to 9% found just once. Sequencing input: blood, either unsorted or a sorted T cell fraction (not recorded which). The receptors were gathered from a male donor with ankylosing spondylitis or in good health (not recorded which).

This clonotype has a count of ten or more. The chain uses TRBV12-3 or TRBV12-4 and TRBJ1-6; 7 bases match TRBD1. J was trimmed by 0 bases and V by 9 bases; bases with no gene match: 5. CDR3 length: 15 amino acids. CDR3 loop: CASRDSLSYNSPLHF. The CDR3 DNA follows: TGTGCCAGTAGGGACAGCCTCTCCTATAATTCACCCCTCCACTTT.

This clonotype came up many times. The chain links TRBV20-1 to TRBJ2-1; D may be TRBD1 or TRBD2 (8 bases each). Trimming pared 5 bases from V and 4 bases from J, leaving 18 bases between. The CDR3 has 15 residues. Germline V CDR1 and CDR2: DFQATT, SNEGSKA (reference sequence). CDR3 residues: CSARTGSGGYNEQFF. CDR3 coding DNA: TGCAGTGCTCGGACAGGGTCGGGAGGGTACAATGAGCAGTTCTTC.

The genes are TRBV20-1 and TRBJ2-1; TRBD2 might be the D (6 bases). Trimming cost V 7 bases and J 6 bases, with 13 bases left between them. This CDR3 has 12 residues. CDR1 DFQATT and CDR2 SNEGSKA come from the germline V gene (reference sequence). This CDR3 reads CSGRGKVNEQFF. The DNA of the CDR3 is TGCAGTGGTCGGGGGAAGGTCAATGAGCAGTTCTTC.